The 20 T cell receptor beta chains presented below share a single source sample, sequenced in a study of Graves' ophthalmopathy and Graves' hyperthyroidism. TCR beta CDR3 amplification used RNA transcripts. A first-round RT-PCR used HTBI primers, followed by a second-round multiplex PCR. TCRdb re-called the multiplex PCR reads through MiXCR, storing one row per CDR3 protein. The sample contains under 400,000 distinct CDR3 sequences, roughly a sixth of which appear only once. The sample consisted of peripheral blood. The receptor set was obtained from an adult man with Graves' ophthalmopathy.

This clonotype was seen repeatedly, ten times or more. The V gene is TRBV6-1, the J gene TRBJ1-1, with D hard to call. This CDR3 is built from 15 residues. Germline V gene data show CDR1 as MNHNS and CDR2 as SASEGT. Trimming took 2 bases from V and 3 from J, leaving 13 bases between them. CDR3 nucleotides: TGTGCCAGCAGTGAACCGGCAGATGGGGACACTGAAGCTTTCTTT. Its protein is CASSEPADGDTEAFF.

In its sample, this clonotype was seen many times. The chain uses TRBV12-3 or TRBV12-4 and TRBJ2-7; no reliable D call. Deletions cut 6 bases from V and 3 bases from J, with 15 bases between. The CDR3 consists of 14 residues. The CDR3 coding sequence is TGTGCCAGCAGCCCTTTCGGCCTCTTCTACGAGCAGTACTTC. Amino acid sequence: CASSPFGLFYEQYF.

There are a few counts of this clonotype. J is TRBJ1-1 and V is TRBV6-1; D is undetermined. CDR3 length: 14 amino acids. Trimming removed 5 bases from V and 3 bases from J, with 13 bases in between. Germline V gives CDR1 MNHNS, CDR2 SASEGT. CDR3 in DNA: TGTGCCAGCAGTAAGGGAGTGGACCACACTGAAGCTTTCTTT. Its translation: CASSKGVDHTEAFF.

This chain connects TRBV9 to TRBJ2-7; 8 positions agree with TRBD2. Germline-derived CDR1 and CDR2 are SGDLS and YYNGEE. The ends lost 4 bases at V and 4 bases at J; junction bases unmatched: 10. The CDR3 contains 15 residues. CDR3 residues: CASSPGLAADYEQYF. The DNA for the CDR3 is TGTGCCAGCAGCCCTGGACTAGCAGCAGATTACGAGCAGTACTTC.

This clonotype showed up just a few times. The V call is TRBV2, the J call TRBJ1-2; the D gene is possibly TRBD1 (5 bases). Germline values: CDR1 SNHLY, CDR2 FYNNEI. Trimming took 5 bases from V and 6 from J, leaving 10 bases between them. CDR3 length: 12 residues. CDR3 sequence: CASSLGVDGYTF. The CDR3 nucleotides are TGTGCCAGCAGTCTAGGGGTAGATGGCTACACCTTC.

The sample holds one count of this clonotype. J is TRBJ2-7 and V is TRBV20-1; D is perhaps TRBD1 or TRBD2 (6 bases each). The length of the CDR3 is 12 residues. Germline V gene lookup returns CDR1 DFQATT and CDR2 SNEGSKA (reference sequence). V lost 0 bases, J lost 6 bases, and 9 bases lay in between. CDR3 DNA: TGCAGTGCTAGAGATGGAGGGGGCGAGCAGTACTTC. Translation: CSARDGGGEQYF.

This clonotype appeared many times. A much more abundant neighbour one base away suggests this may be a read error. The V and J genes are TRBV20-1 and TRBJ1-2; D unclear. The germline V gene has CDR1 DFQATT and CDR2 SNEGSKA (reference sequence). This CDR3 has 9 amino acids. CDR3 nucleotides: TGCATTGCCGTTCGGGGCTACACCTTC. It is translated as CIAVRGYTF.

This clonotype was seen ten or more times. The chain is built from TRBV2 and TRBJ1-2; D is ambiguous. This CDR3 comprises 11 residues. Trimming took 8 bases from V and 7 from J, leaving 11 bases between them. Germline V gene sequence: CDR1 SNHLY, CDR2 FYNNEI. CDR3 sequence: CASGPGSGYTF. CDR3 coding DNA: TGTGCCAGCGGGCCGGGCTCTGGCTACACCTTC.

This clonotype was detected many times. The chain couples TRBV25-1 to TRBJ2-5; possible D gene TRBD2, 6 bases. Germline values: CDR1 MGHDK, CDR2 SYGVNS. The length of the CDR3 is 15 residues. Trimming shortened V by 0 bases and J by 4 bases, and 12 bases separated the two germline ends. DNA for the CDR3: TGTGCCAGCAGTGAATATTCCGCGGGGAGAGAGACCCAGTACTTC. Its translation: CASSEYSAGRETQYF.

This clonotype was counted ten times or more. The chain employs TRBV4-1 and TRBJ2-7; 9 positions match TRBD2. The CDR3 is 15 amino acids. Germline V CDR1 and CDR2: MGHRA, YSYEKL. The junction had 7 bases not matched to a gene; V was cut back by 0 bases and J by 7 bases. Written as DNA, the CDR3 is TGCGCCAGCAGCCAAGAGGTGCGGGAGGGCCAAGAGCAGTACTTC. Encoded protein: CASSQEVREGQEQYF.

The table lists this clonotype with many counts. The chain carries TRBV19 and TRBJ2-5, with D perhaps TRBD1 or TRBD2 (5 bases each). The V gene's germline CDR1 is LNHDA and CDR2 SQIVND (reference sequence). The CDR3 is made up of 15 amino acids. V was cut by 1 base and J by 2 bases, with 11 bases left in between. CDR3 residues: CASSIVGTEQETQYF. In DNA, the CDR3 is TGTGCCAGTAGTATAGTAGGGACGGAGCAAGAGACCCAGTACTTC.

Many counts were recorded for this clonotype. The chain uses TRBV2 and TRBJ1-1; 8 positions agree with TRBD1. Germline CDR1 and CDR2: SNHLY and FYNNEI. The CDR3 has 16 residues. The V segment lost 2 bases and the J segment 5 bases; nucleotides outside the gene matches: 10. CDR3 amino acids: CASSERQGAGRTEAFF. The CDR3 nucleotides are TGTGCCAGCAGTGAAAGGCAGGGGGCCGGTCGGACTGAAGCTTTCTTT. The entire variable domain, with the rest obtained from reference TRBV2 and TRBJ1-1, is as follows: EPEVTQTPSHQVTQMGQEVILRCVPISNHLYFYWYRQILGQKVEFLVSFYNNEISEKSEIFDDQFSVERPDGSNFTLKIRSTKLEDSAMYFCASSERQGAGRTEAFFGQGTRLTVV.

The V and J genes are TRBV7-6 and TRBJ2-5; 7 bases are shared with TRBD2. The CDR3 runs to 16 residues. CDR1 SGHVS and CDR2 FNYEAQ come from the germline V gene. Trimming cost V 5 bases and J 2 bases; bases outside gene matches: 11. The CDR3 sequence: CASSPTHVREQETQYF. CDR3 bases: TGTGCCAGCAGCCCCACCCATGTGCGGGAGCAAGAGACCCAGTACTTC.

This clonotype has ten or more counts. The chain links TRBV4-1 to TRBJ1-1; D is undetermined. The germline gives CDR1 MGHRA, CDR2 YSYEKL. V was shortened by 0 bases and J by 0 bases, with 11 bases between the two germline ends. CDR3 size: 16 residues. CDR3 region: CASSQDPSGLNTEAFF. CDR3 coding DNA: TGCGCCAGCAGCCAAGATCCCTCAGGACTGAACACTGAAGCTTTCTTT.

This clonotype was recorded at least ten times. CDR3 in amino acids: CASIPSDRVEQYF. DNA for the CDR3: TGTGCCAGCATCCCCTCGGACAGGGTCGAGCAGTACTTC. The chain has TRBV6-5 and TRBJ2-7; 8 bases fit TRBD1. Per the germline V gene, CDR1 is MNHEY and CDR2 is SVGAGI. The CDR3 loop spans 13 amino acids. J was trimmed by 6 bases and V by 7 bases; bases with no gene match: 8.

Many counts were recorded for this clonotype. DNA of the CDR3: TGTGCCAGCGGACAAACAGGGTACACCGGGGAGCTGTTTTTT. It specifies CASGQTGYTGELFF. The genes are TRBV7-3 and TRBJ2-2; D might be TRBD1 (6 bases). V lost 8 bases, J lost 3 bases, and 13 bases lay in between. Germline CDR1 is SGHTA and CDR2 is FQGTGA. The CDR3 runs to 14 residues.

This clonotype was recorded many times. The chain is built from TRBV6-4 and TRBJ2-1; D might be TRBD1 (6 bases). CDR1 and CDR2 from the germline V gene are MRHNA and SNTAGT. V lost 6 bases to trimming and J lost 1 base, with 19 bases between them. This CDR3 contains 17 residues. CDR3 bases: TGTGCCAGCAGCCCCACTCTCGGGACAAGTTCCTACAATGAGCAGTTCTTC. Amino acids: CASSPTLGTSSYNEQFF.

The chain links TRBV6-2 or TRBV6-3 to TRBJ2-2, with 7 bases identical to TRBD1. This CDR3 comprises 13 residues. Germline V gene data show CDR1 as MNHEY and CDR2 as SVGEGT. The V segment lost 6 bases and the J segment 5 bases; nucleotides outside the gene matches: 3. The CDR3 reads CASRTGATGELFF. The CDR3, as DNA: TGTGCCAGCAGAACAGGGGCTACCGGGGAGCTGTTTTTT.

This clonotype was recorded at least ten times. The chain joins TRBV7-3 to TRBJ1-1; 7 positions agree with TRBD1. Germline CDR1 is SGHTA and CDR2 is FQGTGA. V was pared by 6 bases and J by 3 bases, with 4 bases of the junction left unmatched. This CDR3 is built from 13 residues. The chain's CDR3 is CASSYDRDTEAFF. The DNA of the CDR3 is TGTGCCAGCAGTTACGACAGGGACACTGAAGCTTTCTTT. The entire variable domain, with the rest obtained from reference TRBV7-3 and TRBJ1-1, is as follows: GAGVSQTPSNKVTEKGKYVELRCDPISGHTALYWYRQSLGQGPEFLIYFQGTGAADDSGLPNDRFFAVRPEGSVSTLKIQRTERGDSAVYLCASSYDRDTEAFFGQGTRLTVV.

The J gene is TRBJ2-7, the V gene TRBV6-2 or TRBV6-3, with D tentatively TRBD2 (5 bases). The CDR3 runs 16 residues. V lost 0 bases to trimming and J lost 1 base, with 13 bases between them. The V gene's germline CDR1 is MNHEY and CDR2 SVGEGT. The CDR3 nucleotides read TGTGCCAGCAGTTACTCACGTCCGGGGAGATCCTACGAGCAGTACTTC. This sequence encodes CASSYSRPGRSYEQYF.